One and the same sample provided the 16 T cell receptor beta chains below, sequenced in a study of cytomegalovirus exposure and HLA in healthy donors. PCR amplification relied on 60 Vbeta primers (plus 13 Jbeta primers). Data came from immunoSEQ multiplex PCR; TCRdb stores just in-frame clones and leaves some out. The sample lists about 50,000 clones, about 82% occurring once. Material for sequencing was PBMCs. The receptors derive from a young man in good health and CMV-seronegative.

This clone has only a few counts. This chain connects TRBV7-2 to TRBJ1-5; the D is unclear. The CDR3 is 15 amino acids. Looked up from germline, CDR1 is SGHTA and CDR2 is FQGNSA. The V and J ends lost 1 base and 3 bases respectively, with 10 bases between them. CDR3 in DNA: TGTGCCAGCAGCTTAGGAGGGCCGCACAATCAGCCCCAGCATTTT. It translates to CASSLGGPHNQPQHF. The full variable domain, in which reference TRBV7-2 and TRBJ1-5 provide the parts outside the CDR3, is GAGVSQSPSNKVTEKGKDVELRCDPISGHTALYWYRQSLGQGLEFLIYFQGNSAPDKSGLPSDRFSAERTGGSVSTLTIQRTQQEDSAVYLCASSLGGPHNQPQHFGDGTRLSIL.

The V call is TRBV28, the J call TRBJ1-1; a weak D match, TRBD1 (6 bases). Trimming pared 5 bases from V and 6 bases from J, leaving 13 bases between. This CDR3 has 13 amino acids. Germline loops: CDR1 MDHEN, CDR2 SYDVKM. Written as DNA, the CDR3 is TGTGCCAGCAGTCTGGGACACCGGTCTGAAGCTTTCTTT. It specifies CASSLGHRSEAFF.

The CDR3 DNA reads as TGTGCCAGCAGTTACCCGACTAGCGGGGAAAACTACGAGCAGTACTTC. It encodes CASSYPTSGENYEQYF. V gene TRBV5-4 combines with J gene TRBJ2-7; 11 bases are shared with TRBD2. Germline assignment: CDR1 SGHNT and CDR2 YYREEE (reference sequence). This CDR3 is 16 amino acids long. V was pared by 5 bases and J by 3 bases, with 10 bases of the junction left unmatched. Full variable domain (outside the CDR3, taken from reference TRBV5-4 and TRBJ2-7): ETGVTQSPTHLIKTRGQQVTLRCSSQSGHNTVSWYQQALGQGPQFIFQYYREEENGRGNFPPRFSGLQFPNYSSELNVNALELDDSALYLCASSYPTSGENYEQYFGPGTRLTVT.

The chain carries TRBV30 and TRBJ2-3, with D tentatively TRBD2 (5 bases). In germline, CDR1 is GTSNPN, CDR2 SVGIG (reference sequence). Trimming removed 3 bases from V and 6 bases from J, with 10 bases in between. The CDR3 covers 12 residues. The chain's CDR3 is CAWSLGVDTQYF. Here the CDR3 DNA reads TGTGCCTGGAGCCTCGGGGTTGATACGCAGTATTTT.

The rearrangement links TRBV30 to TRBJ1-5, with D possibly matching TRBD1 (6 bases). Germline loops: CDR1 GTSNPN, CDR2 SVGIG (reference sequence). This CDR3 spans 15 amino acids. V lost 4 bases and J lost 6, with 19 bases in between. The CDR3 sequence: CAWNRQGSGVQPQHF. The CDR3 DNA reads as TGTGCCTGGAATCGCCAGGGGTCGGGTGTTCAGCCCCAGCATTTT.

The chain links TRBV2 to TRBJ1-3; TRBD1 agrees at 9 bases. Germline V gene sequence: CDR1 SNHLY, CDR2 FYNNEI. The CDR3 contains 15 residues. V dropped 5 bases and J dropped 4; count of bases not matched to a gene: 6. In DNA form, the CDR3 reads TGTGCCAGCAGTTTACAGGGGGCTAACGGAAACACCATATATTTT. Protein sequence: CASSLQGANGNTIYF.

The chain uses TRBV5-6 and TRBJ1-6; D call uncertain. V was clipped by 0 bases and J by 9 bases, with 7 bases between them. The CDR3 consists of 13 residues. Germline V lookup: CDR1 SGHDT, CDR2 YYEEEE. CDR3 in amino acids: CASSLGSISPLHF. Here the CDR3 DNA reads TGTGCCAGCAGCTTGGGGTCTATTTCACCCCTCCACTTT.

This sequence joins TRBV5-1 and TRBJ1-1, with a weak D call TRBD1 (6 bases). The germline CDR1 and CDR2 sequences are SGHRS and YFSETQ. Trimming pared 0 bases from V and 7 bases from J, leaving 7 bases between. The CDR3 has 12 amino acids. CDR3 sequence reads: CASSLGTVEAFF. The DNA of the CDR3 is TGCGCCAGCAGCTTGGGGACAGTTGAAGCTTTCTTT.

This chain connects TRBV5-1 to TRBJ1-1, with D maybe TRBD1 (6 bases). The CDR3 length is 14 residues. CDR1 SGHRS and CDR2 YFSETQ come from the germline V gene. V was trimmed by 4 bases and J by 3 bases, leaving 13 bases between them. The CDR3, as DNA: TGCGCCAGCAGCATCGGACAGACTTACACTGAAGCTTTCTTT. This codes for CASSIGQTYTEAFF.

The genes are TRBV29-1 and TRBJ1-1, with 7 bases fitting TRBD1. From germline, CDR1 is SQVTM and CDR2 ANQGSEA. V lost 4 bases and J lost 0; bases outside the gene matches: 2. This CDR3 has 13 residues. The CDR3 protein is CSVVGTVNTEAFF. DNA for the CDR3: TGCAGCGTTGTCGGGACAGTGAACACTGAAGCTTTCTTT.

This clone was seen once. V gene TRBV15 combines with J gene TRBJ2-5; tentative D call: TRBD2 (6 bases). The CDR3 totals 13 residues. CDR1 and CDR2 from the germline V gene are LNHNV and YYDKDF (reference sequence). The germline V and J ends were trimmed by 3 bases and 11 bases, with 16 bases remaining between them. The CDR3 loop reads CATSRGLTEEQYF. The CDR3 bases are TGTGCCACCAGCAGGGGACTTACCGAGGAGCAGTACTTC. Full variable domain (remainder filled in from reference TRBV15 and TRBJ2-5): DAMVIQNPRYQVTQFGKPVTLSCSQTLNHNVMYWYQQKSSQAPKLLFHYYDKDFNNEADTPDNFQSRRPNTSFCFLDIRSPGLGDTAMYLCATSRGLTEEQYFGPGTRLLVL.

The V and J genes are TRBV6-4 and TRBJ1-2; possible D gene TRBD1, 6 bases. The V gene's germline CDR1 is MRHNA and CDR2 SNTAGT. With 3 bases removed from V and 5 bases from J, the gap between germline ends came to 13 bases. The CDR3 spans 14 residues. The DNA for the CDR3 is TGTGCCAGCAGTGAAGTAGGGGGAGATTATGGCTACACCTTC. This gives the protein CASSEVGGDYGYTF.

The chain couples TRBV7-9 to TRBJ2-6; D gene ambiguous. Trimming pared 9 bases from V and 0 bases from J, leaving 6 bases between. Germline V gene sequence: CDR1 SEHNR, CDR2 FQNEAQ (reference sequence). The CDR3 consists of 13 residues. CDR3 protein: CASGGSGANVLTF. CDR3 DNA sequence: TGTGCCAGTGGCGGCTCTGGGGCCAACGTCCTGACTTTC.

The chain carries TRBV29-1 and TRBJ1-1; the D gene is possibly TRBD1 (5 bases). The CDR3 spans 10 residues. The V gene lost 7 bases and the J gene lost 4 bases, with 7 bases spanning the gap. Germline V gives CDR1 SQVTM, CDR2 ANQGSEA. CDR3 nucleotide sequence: TGCAGCGGGGGGGGCACTGAAGCTTTCTTT. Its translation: CSGGGTEAFF.

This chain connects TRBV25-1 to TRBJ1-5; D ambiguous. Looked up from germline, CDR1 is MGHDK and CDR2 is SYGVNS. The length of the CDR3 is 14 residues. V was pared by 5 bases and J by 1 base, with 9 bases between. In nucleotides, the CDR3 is TGTGCCAGCAGTCTGACGGGGAGCAATCAGCCCCAGCATTTT. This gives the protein CASSLTGSNQPQHF.

The CDR3 region has the DNA TGCACCAGCAGCCGCCAGGGACTAGCGGGACTCTACAATGAGCAGTTCTTC. This sequence encodes CTSSRQGLAGLYNEQFF. The chain combines TRBV1 with TRBJ2-1; the table calls TRBD2, which could not be checked here. TRBV1 is reported as a pseudogene. The CDR3 covers 17 residues.